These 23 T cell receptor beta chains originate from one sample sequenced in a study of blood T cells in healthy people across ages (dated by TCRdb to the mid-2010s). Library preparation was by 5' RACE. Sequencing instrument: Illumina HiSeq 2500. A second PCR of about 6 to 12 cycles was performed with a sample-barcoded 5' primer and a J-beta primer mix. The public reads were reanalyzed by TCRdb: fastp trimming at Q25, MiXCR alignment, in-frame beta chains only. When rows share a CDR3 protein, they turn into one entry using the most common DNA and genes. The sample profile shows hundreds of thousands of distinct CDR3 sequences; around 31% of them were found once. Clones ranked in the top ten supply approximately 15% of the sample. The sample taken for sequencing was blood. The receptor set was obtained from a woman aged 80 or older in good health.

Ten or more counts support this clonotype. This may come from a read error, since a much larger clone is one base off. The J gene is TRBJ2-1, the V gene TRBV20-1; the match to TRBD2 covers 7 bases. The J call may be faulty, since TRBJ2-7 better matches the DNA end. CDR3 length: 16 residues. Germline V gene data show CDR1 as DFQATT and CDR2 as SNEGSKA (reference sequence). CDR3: CSARATGGFSYNEQYF. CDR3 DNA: TGCAGTGCTAGGGCTACGGGGGGTTTCTCCTACAATGAGCAGTACTTC.

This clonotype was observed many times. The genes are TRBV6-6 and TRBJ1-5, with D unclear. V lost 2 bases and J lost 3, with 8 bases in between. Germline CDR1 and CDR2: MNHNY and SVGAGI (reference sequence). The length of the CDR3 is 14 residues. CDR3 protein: CASSYGKNNQPQHF. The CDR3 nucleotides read TGTGCCAGCAGTTACGGGAAGAACAATCAGCCCCAGCATTTT.

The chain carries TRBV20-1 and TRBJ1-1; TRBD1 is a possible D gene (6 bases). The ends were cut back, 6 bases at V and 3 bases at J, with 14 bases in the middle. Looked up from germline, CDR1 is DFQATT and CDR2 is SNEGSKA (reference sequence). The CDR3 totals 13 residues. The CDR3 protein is CSAGPGAHTEAFF. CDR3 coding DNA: TGCAGTGCGGGGCCGGGGGCCCACACTGAAGCTTTCTTT.

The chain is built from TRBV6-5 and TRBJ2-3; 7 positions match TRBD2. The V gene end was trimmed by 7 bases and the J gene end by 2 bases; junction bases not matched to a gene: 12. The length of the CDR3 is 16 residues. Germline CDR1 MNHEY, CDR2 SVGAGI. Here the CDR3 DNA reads TGTGCCAGCATGCGGGGAGCGGGGACTTACACAGATACGCAGTATTTT. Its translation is CASMRGAGTYTDTQYF.

The CDR3 here is CASSARWYGEQYF. In nucleotides, the CDR3 is TGTGCCAGCAGCGCCCGGTGGTACGGCGAGCAGTACTTC. The chain links TRBV5-5 to TRBJ2-7, with D uncertain. Trimming took 4 bases from V and 6 from J, leaving 14 bases between them. The CDR3 extends over 13 amino acids. Germline lookup yields CDR1 SGHKS and CDR2 YYEKEE (reference sequence). Looking up the rest from reference TRBV5-5 and TRBJ2-7 gives the full variable domain: DAGVTQSPTHLIKTRGQQVTLRCSPISGHKSVSWYQQVLGQGPQFIFQYYEKEERGRGNFPDRFSARQFPNYSSELNVNALLLGDSALYLCASSARWYGEQYFGPGTRLTVT.

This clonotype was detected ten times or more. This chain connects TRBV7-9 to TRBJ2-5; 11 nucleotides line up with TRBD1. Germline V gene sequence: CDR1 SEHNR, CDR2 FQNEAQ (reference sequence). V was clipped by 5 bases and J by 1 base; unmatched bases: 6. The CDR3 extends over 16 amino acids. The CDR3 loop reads CASSPTGQGGQETQYF. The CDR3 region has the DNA TGTGCCAGCAGCCCAACGGGACAGGGGGGCCAAGAGACCCAGTACTTC.

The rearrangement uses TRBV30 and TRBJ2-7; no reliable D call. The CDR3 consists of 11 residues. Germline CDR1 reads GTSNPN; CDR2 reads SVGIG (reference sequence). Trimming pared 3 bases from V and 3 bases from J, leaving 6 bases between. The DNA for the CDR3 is TGTGCCTGGAGCCAATACTACGAGCAGTACTTC. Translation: CAWSQYYEQYF.

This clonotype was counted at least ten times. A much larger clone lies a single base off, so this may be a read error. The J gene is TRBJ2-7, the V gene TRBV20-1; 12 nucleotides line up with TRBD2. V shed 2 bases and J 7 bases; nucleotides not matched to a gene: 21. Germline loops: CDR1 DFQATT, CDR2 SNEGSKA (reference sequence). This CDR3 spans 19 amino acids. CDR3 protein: CSARTFQGLAGGRHNEQYF. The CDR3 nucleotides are TGCAGTGCTAGAACATTTCAGGGGCTAGCGGGGGGGCGTCACAATGAGCAGTACTTC.

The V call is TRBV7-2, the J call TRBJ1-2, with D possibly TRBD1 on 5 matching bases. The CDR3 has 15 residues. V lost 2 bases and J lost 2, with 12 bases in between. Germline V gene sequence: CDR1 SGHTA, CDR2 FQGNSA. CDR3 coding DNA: TGTGCCAGCAGCTTAAGGCCGACAGAGAACTATGGCTACACCTTC. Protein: CASSLRPTENYGYTF.

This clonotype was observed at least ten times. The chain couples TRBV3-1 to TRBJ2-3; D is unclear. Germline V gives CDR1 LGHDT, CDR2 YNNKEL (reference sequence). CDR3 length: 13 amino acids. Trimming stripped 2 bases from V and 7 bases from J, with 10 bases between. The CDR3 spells CASSQSLGHTQYF. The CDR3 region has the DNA TGTGCCAGCAGCCAATCTCTCGGGCATACGCAGTATTTT.

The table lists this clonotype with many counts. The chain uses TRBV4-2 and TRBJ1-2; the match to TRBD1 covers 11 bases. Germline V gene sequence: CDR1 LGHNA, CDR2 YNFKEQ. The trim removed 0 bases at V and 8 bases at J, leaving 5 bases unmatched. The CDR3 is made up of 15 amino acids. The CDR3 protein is CASSQEGQGDWGYTF. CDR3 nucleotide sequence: TGTGCCAGCAGCCAAGAGGGACAGGGGGACTGGGGCTACACCTTC.

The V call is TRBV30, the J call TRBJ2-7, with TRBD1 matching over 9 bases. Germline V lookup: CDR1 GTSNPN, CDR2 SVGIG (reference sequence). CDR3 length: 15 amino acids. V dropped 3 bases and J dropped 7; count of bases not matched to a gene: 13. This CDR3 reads CAWSLPGQGYNEQYF. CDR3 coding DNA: TGTGCCTGGAGCCTTCCGGGACAGGGTTACAATGAGCAGTACTTC.

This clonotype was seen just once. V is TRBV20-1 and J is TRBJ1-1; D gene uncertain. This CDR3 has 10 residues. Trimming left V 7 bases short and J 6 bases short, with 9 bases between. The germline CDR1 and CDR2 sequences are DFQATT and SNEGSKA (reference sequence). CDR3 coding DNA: TGCAGTGGGTGCTGGGCTGAAGCTTTCTTT. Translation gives CSGCWAEAFF.

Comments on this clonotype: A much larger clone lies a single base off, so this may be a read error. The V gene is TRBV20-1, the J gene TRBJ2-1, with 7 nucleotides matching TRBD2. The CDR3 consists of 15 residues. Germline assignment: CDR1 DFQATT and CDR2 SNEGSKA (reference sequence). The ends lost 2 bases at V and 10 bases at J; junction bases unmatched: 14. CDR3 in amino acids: CSARHSTGGGYEQFF. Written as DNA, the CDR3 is TGCAGTGCTAGACACTCTACGGGCGGGGGTTACGAGCAGTTCTTC.

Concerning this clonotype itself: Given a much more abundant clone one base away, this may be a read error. The CDR3 region is CAGSYSGAYTDTQYF. The CDR3 DNA sequence: TGTGCCGGCAGTTACTCCGGGGCCTACACAGATACGCAGTATTTT. The chain recombines TRBV6-5 with TRBJ2-3; D might be TRBD1 or TRBD2, each matching 5 bases. Germline V lookup: CDR1 MNHEY, CDR2 SVGAGI. This CDR3 contains 15 residues.

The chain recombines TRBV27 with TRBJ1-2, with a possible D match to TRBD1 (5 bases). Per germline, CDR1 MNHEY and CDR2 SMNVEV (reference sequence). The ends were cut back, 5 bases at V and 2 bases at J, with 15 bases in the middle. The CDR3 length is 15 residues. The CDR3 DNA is TGTGCCAGCAGTGCCCGGGGGGATTGGAACTATGGCTACACCTTC. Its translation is CASSARGDWNYGYTF.

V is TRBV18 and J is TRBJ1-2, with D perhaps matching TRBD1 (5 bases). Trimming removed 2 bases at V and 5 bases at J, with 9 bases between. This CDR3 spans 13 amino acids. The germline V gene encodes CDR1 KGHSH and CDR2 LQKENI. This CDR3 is CASSPDSAYGYTF. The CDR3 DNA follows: TGTGCCAGCTCACCAGACAGCGCATATGGCTACACCTTC.

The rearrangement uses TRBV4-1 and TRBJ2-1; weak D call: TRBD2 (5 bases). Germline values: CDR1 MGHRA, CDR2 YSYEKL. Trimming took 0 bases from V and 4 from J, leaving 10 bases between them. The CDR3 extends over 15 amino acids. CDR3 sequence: CASSQERTGYNEQFF. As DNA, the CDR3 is TGCGCCAGCAGCCAAGAGAGGACTGGGTACAATGAGCAGTTCTTC.

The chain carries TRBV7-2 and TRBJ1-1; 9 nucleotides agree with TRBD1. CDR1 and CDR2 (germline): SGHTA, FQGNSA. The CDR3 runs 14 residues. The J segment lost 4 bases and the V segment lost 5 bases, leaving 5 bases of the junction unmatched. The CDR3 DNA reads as TGTGCCAGCAGCCTACACAGGGGGCGCACTGAAGCTTTCTTT. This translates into CASSLHRGRTEAFF.

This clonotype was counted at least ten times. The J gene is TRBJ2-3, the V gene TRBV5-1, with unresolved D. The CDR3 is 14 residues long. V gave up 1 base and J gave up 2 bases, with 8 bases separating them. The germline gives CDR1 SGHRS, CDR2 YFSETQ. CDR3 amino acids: CASSLSRSTDTQYF. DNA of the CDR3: TGCGCCAGCAGCTTGAGCCGATCCACAGATACGCAGTATTTT.

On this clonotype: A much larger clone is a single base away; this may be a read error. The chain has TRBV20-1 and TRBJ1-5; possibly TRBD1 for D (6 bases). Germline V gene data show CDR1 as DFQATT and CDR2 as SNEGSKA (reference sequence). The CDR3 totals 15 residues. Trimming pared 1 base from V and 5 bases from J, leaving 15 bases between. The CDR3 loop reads CSARGGARSDQPQHF. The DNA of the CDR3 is TGCAGTGCTAGAGGGGGGGCGCGGAGCGATCAGCCCCAGCATTTT.

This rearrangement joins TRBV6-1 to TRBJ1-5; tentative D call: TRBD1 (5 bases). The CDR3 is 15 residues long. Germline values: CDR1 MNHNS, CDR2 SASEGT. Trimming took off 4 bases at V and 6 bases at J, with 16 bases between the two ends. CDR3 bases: TGTGCCAGCAGTGGGGCAGGGAACAAAGGTCAGCCCCAGCATTTT. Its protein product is CASSGAGNKGQPQHF.

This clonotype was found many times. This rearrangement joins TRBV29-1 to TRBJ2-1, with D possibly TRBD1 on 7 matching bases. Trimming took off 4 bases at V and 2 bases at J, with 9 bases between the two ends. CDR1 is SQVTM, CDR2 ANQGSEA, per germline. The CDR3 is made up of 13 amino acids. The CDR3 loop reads CSVARGAYNEQFF. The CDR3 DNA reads TGCAGCGTTGCCAGGGGGGCCTACAATGAGCAGTTCTTC.